This T cell receptor (beta chain) originates from a study of T cells in Graves' hyperthyroidism and ophthalmopathy. General observations from the study: Separating ophthalmopathy from stable hyperthyroidism was achieved by a 13 V-J model. Most expanded thyroid clonotypes above 0.001 recurred in blood. Model output signaled ophthalmopathy a median around 6.9 months ahead of onset.

The TCR beta CDR3 regions underwent amplification using RNA transcripts as the source. HTBI primers were used for first-round RT-PCR of the TCR CDR3. MiXCR, run by TCRdb on the multiplex PCR reads, gives a single entry per CDR3 protein. The sample yields about 610,000 distinct CDR3 sequences, about 15% seen once. A note on this clonotype: As yet, its antigen is unknown.

The authors obtained PBMCs from roughly 9.7 ml of fresh peripheral blood. The CDR3 consists of 16 residues. Germline CDR1 is SGHAT and CDR2 is FQNNGV. V dropped 5 bases and J dropped 8 bases, with 24 bases sitting between them. The chain carries TRBV11-2 and TRBJ1-2, with D possibly being TRBD1 (6 bases). The clonotype originates from a woman in her thirties or forties with Graves' ophthalmopathy. The sequencing input was blood. The DNA of the CDR3 is TGTGCCAGCAGCCGAGCCCCGGACAGTTCGGCGCGGGGCTACACCTTC. This translates into CASSRAPDSSARGYTF.